These 20 T cell receptor beta chains were all obtained from the same sample, sequenced in a study of shared clonotypes between healthy human individuals. The protocol was immunoSEQ multiplex PCR, while the TCRdb copy is restricted to in-frame clones and leaves out a portion. The sample holds more than 2 million clones; approximately 94% are singletons and the top ten take roughly 1%. Naive CD8 populations comprised CD45RO-negative cells positively selected for CCR7, excluding terminally differentiated effector memory CD45RA+ cells. Sequenced sample: naive CD8+ T cells sorted from blood. Source of these receptors: a man aged 18 to 30 in good health.

This chain links TRBV9 with TRBJ2-7, with D unclear. The CDR3 has 14 residues. V was clipped by 0 bases and J by 3 bases, with 10 bases between them. Germline CDR1 SGDLS, CDR2 YYNGEE. The CDR3 spells CASSVGITGYEQYF. Here the CDR3 DNA reads TGTGCCAGCAGCGTAGGTATTACGGGCTACGAGCAGTACTTC.

The V call is TRBV19, the J call TRBJ2-7; D is possibly TRBD1 (6 bases). The CDR3 extends over 14 amino acids. The ends were cut back, 3 bases at V and 4 bases at J, with 13 bases in the middle. Germline CDR1 is LNHDA and CDR2 is SQIVND (reference sequence). The CDR3 coding sequence is TGTGCCAGTAGTATGGGGACAAATCCTTACGAGCAGTACTTC. Protein product: CASSMGTNPYEQYF.

Comments on this clone: Within the sample, other DNA sequences also encode this same CDR3. As DNA, the CDR3 is TGCGCCAGCAGCCAAGTGAAGAACACCGGGGAGCTGTTTTTT. It codes for CASSQVKNTGELFF. The chain links TRBV4-1 to TRBJ2-2; D call uncertain. V lost 1 base, J lost 1 base, and 4 bases lay in between. The CDR3 covers 14 residues. Germline CDR1 MGHRA, CDR2 YSYEKL.

J is TRBJ2-7 and V is TRBV5-4; 12 nucleotides agree with TRBD2. The germline V gene encodes CDR1 SGHNT and CDR2 YYREEE (reference sequence). CDR3 length equals 16 residues. V dropped 0 bases and J dropped 6; count of bases not matched to a gene: 7. CDR3 nucleotide sequence: TGTGCCAGCAGCTTGGGACTAGCGGGAGCCCTAAGCGAGCAGTACTTC. As protein: CASSLGLAGALSEQYF. Complete variable domain (other parts from reference TRBV5-4 and TRBJ2-7): ETGVTQSPTHLIKTRGQQVTLRCSSQSGHNTVSWYQQALGQGPQFIFQYYREEENGRGNFPPRFSGLQFPNYSSELNVNALELDDSALYLCASSLGLAGALSEQYFGPGTRLTVT.

The rearrangement links TRBV27 to TRBJ1-1, with TRBD1 matching 8 bases. J was trimmed by 4 bases and V by 7 bases; bases with no gene match: 5. The CDR3 has 13 residues. Germline CDR1 and CDR2: MNHEY and SMNVEV (reference sequence). The CDR3 coding sequence is TGTGCCAGCAAATTTGACAGGGGCACTGAAGCTTTCTTT. This gives the protein CASKFDRGTEAFF.

The rearrangement uses TRBV5-6 and TRBJ1-5, with 10 bases fitting TRBD1. V gave up 0 bases and J gave up 4 bases; unmatched junction bases: 7. Germline lookup yields CDR1 SGHDT and CDR2 YYEEEE. This CDR3 spans 17 amino acids. CDR3 coding DNA: TGTGCCAGCAGCTTGGGGCTTGGACAGGGGGGGAATCAGCCCCAGCATTTT. Translation gives CASSLGLGQGGNQPQHF.

This rearrangement joins TRBV4-1 to TRBJ1-4, with D hard to call. This CDR3 spans 16 amino acids. CDR1 and CDR2 from the germline V gene are MGHRA and YSYEKL. V lost 1 base, J lost 3 bases, and 12 bases lay in between. Here the CDR3 reads CASSQVYQDPNEKLFF. In DNA form, the CDR3 reads TGCGCCAGCAGCCAAGTATATCAAGATCCTAATGAAAAACTGTTTTTT.

The chain employs TRBV27 and TRBJ2-7; 11 bases are shared with TRBD1. V shed 8 bases and J 4 bases; nucleotides not matched to a gene: 16. From germline, CDR1 is MNHEY and CDR2 SMNVEV (reference sequence). This CDR3 has 17 residues. The CDR3 is CASSDRGLPASAYEQYF. The CDR3 DNA reads TGTGCCAGCTCGGACAGGGGGCTACCGGCTAGCGCATACGAGCAGTACTTC.

V usage is TRBV7-9 and J usage is TRBJ2-1; D is undetermined. The V end lost 5 bases, the J end lost 8 bases, and 22 bases lay between the germline ends. The CDR3 spans 16 residues. CDR1 and CDR2 from the germline V gene are SEHNR and FQNEAQ (reference sequence). The CDR3 region is CASSTNPLPGRDEQFF. Written as DNA, the CDR3 is TGTGCCAGCAGCACGAATCCTTTGCCTGGACGAGATGAGCAGTTCTTC.

Worth noting for this clone: Additional DNA sequences in this sample encode the identical CDR3. The chain employs TRBV30 and TRBJ1-1, with no clear D. The CDR3 runs 11 residues. V was clipped by 2 bases and J by 4 bases, with 5 bases between them. From germline, CDR1 is GTSNPN and CDR2 SVGIG (reference sequence). The CDR3 loop is CAWSRGTEAFF. DNA for the CDR3: TGTGCCTGGAGTCGGGGCACTGAAGCTTTCTTT.

The chain employs TRBV5-1 and TRBJ1-2; perhaps TRBD1 as D (6 bases). This CDR3 region has 14 residues. Between the trimmed V and J ends, which lost 3 bases and 8 bases, there was a span of 17 bases. Germline loops: CDR1 SGHRS, CDR2 YFSETQ. The CDR3 region is CASSWEDSYIGYTF. The CDR3 DNA reads TGCGCCAGCAGCTGGGAGGACAGCTATATAGGCTACACCTTC.

The chain employs TRBV7-9 and TRBJ2-1; 9 bases line up with TRBD1. Germline assignment: CDR1 SEHNR and CDR2 FQNEAQ (reference sequence). With 4 bases clipped from V and 8 bases from J, the junction kept 3 bases outside the gene matches. This CDR3 contains 13 residues. The CDR3 is CASSSWTGDEQFF. DNA for the CDR3: TGTGCCAGCAGCTCCTGGACAGGGGATGAGCAGTTCTTC.

CDR3 residues: CASSLVAGAHTDTQYF. In DNA form, the CDR3 reads TGTGCCAGCAGCTTAGTTGCGGGGGCTCACACAGATACGCAGTATTTT. The chain joins TRBV11-2 to TRBJ2-3; tentative D call: TRBD2 (7 bases). The germline V gene has CDR1 SGHAT and CDR2 FQNNGV. V dropped 1 base and J dropped 2 bases, with 13 bases sitting between them. CDR3 size: 16 residues.

The CDR3 bases are TGTGCCAGCAGCTCCCGACAGGGGGAGTTCGGCACTGAAGCTTTCTTT. It specifies CASSSRQGEFGTEAFF. The chain links TRBV9 to TRBJ1-1; 9 bases match TRBD1. CDR3 length: 16 amino acids. V shed 4 bases and J 4 bases; nucleotides not matched to a gene: 11. CDR1 is SGDLS and CDR2 is YYNGEE in the germline V gene.

J is TRBJ2-3 and V is TRBV7-3; no firm D call. V lost 2 bases and J lost 2, with 8 bases in between. Germline-derived CDR1 and CDR2 are SGHTA and FQGTGA. This CDR3 comprises 14 residues. This CDR3 is CASSLHVPTDTQYF. The CDR3 nucleotides read TGTGCCAGCAGCTTACACGTGCCCACAGATACGCAGTATTTT.

This chain joins TRBV4-1 and TRBJ2-5; no reliable D call. With 1 base removed from V and 2 bases from J, the gap between germline ends came to 14 bases. The CDR3 totals 16 residues. Germline CDR1 is MGHRA and CDR2 is YSYEKL. The CDR3 coding sequence is TGCGCCAGCAGCCAAGGTTTCTTTCCCGAACAAGAGACCCAGTACTTC. Its protein is CASSQGFFPEQETQYF.

The J gene is TRBJ2-7, the V gene TRBV7-8, with a possible D match to TRBD1 (6 bases). This CDR3 region has 14 residues. Trimming removed 5 bases at V and 2 bases at J, with 13 bases between. Germline-derived CDR1 and CDR2 are SGHVS and FQNEAQ. The CDR3 sequence: CASSPTDRTYEQYF. CDR3 DNA: TGTGCCAGCAGCCCCACGGACAGAACCTACGAGCAGTACTTC.

The chain couples TRBV6-1 to TRBJ2-7; 7 bases are shared with TRBD2. The CDR3 loop spans 15 amino acids. CDR1 MNHNS and CDR2 SASEGT come from the germline V gene. J lost 3 bases, V lost 0 bases, and 5 bases had no gene match. For the CDR3, the DNA is TGTGCCAGCAGTGAAGCAGTAGCGGGTGACTACGAGCAGTACTTC. It translates to CASSEAVAGDYEQYF.

V is TRBV9 and J is TRBJ2-2; 8 nucleotides match TRBD1. CDR3 length equals 17 residues. The ends lost 3 bases at V and 1 base at J; junction bases unmatched: 8. Germline V CDR1 and CDR2: SGDLS, YYNGEE. The CDR3 spells CASSDQRGTGNTGELFF. Here the CDR3 DNA reads TGTGCCAGCAGCGACCAAAGGGGGACAGGGAACACCGGGGAGCTGTTTTTT.

The J gene is TRBJ2-2, the V gene TRBV2, with D perhaps matching TRBD2 (5 bases). Trimming removed 3 bases at V and 4 bases at J, with 15 bases between. The CDR3 covers 16 residues. Germline CDR1 is SNHLY and CDR2 is FYNNEI. Here the CDR3 DNA reads TGTGCCAGCAGTGACGCAACTAGAGCTCCCACCGGGGAGCTGTTTTTT. This translates into CASSDATRAPTGELFF.